The next 15 T cell receptor beta chains were all read from a single sample in a study of OX40 agonist ivuxolimab in advanced cancers. The library came from the immunoSEQ multiplex PCR assay. Sourced from immuneACCESS, this table was stored by TCRdb with only in-frame sequences that have V and J called. A share of the clones is absent; for the studies checked, an unresolved V gene accounts for under half, and the remainder has no known explanation. The sample table contains under 75,000 clones; only one count was recorded for about four fifths of them. Around 1% of the sample goes to the ten largest clones. Sequenced here: CD4+ or CD8+ T cells sorted from blood, sampled in a trial of the OX40 agonist ivuxolimab. The receptor set was obtained from an adult with an advanced solid tumor such as melanoma, head and neck, liver or kidney cancer.

This clone was picked up a small number of times. This chain connects TRBV5-1 to TRBJ2-7, with 8 bases matching TRBD2. In germline, CDR1 is SGHRS, CDR2 YFSETQ. CDR3 length: 16 residues. J lost 0 bases, V lost 6 bases, and 11 bases had no gene match. For the CDR3, the DNA is TGCGCCAGCATTCCGGGCGGGGGGATGAGCTCCTACGAGCAGTACTTC. Its translation: CASIPGGGMSSYEQYF.

The rearrangement joins TRBV5-5 to TRBJ1-1; tentative D call: TRBD1 (5 bases). The CDR3 runs to 11 residues. Germline CDR1 reads SGHKS; CDR2 reads YYEKEE (reference sequence). V was trimmed by 3 bases and J by 8 bases, leaving 8 bases between them. The CDR3 here is CASSSHREAFF. CDR3 bases: TGTGCCAGCAGCTCCCACAGGGAAGCTTTCTTT.

This clone occurred once. The chain combines TRBV2 with TRBJ1-1; 7 nucleotides align to TRBD1. The CDR3 spans 14 residues. Unmatched junction bases numbered 5, after V lost 7 bases and J lost 0 bases. Germline V gene lookup returns CDR1 SNHLY and CDR2 FYNNEI. CDR3 loop: CASTTTGLNTEAFF. CDR3 nucleotides: TGTGCCAGCACTACGACAGGGCTGAACACTGAAGCTTTCTTT.

V is TRBV7-2 and J is TRBJ1-3; D unresolved. The ends were cut back, 2 bases at V and 1 base at J, with 9 bases in the middle. CDR1 SGHTA and CDR2 FQGNSA come from the germline V gene. The CDR3 sequence is 15 residues long. CDR3 coding DNA: TGTGCCAGCAGCTTATGGTCTGCTTCTGGAAACACCATATATTTT. Protein product: CASSLWSASGNTIYF.

The V call is TRBV6-5, the J call TRBJ2-3, with 9 bases matching TRBD2. J was trimmed by 2 bases and V by 0 bases; bases with no gene match: 3. The germline V gene has CDR1 MNHEY and CDR2 SVGAGI. The CDR3 contains 16 residues. The CDR3 reads CASSYSPSGVTDTQYF. CDR3 in DNA: TGTGCCAGCAGTTACTCCCCTAGCGGGGTCACAGATACGCAGTATTTT.

The count of this clone is one. The J gene is TRBJ1-6, the V gene TRBV7-2; D gene ambiguous. CDR1 is SGHTA, CDR2 FQGNSA, per germline. V was pared by 2 bases and J by 0 bases, with 17 bases between. This CDR3 is built from 19 residues. CDR3 in amino acids: CASSLTRLGSSSYNSPLHF. The DNA for the CDR3 is TGTGCCAGCAGCTTAACTCGTCTGGGTTCCAGCTCCTATAATTCACCCCTCCACTTT.

The V gene is TRBV11-2, the J gene TRBJ1-1; D possibly corresponds to TRBD1 (5 bases). Looked up from germline, CDR1 is SGHAT and CDR2 is FQNNGV. There are 12 residues in the CDR3. V dropped 1 base and J dropped 11 bases, with 11 bases sitting between them. In nucleotides, the CDR3 is TGTGCCAGCAGCTTAGGAGGGACTCCGGCTTTCTTT. Translation: CASSLGGTPAFF.

The chain has TRBV6-6 and TRBJ1-1; D remains ambiguous. V lost 5 bases to trimming and J lost 5 bases, with 15 bases between them. This CDR3 is built from 14 residues. Germline values: CDR1 MNHNY, CDR2 SVGAGI (reference sequence). Written as DNA, the CDR3 is TGTGCCAGCAGTCGAGACCCCAGCTGGACTGAAGCTTTCTTT. This gives the protein CASSRDPSWTEAFF.

V and J are TRBV30 and TRBJ2-5; possibly TRBD1 or TRBD2 for D (6 bases each). V was trimmed by 0 bases and J by 5 bases, leaving 10 bases between them. Germline assignment: CDR1 GTSNPN and CDR2 SVGIG (reference sequence). The CDR3 has 13 amino acids. The chain's CDR3 is CAWSVGGLETQYF. The CDR3 DNA sequence: TGTGCCTGGAGTGTTGGGGGGCTCGAGACCCAGTACTTC.

The chain couples TRBV10-3 to TRBJ2-3; D tentatively fits TRBD1 or TRBD2 (5 bases each). The CDR3 loop spans 14 amino acids. CDR1 and CDR2 from the germline V gene are ENHRY and SYGVKD. The V gene lost 3 bases and the J gene lost 9 bases, with 16 bases spanning the gap. Here the CDR3 reads CAISESGRWSTQYF. The CDR3 DNA follows: TGTGCCATCAGTGAATCGGGACGCTGGTCAACGCAGTATTTT.

The chain joins TRBV10-3 to TRBJ1-6; D gene uncertain. In germline, CDR1 is ENHRY, CDR2 SYGVKD. Trimming pared 7 bases from V and 4 bases from J, leaving 8 bases between. This CDR3 region has 13 residues. The chain's CDR3 is CAITADYNSPLHF. The CDR3 DNA reads as TGTGCCATCACGGCGGATTATAATTCACCCCTCCACTTT.

CDR3 in amino acids: CASSLGSGANVLTF. As DNA, the CDR3 is TGTGCCAGCAGCTTAGGGTCTGGGGCCAACGTCCTGACTTTC. The chain carries TRBV11-3 and TRBJ2-6; D is unclear. The germline gives CDR1 SGHNT, CDR2 YENEEA. The V end lost 1 base, the J end lost 1 base, and 2 bases lay between the germline ends. The CDR3 totals 14 residues.

The chain has TRBV5-1 and TRBJ2-7, with a possible D match to TRBD2 (5 bases). In germline, CDR1 is SGHRS, CDR2 YFSETQ. The CDR3 covers 13 residues. The V gene lost 3 bases and the J gene lost 2 bases, with 9 bases spanning the gap. The CDR3 sequence is CASSYPGTYEQYF. The CDR3 nucleotides read TGCGCCAGCAGCTACCCCGGGACCTACGAGCAGTACTTC. The complete variable domain, with remaining parts taken from reference TRBV5-1 and TRBJ2-7, reads KAGVTQTPRYLIKTRGQQVTLSCSPISGHRSVSWYQQTPGQGLQFLFEYFSETQRNKGNFPGRFSGRQFSNSRSEMNVSTLELGDSALYLCASSYPGTYEQYFGPGTRLTVT.

The chain carries TRBV27 and TRBJ1-1; D might be TRBD1 (6 bases). The germline V gene has CDR1 MNHEY and CDR2 SMNVEV (reference sequence). The ends were cut back, 7 bases at V and 1 base at J, with 13 bases in the middle. The CDR3 has 14 residues. This chain's CDR3 is CASNTGAANTEAFF. CDR3 DNA: TGTGCCAGCAACACGGGGGCGGCGAACACTGAAGCTTTCTTT.

This chain joins TRBV29-1 and TRBJ1-2, with 7 bases fitting TRBD1. Germline CDR1 reads SQVTM; CDR2 reads ANQGSEA. CDR3 length equals 14 residues. The V gene end was trimmed by 0 bases and the J gene end by 3 bases; junction bases not matched to a gene: 4. The CDR3 reads CSVEERGPDYGYTF. CDR3 DNA: TGCAGCGTTGAAGAGAGGGGGCCTGACTATGGCTACACCTTC.